A selection of T cell receptor beta chains follows, all from one sample in a study of identical twins. TCRdb reanalysed the 5' RACE reads using MiXCR and keeps one entry per CDR3 protein. The sample yields about 900,000 distinct CDR3 sequences, over 9% seen once. This sample also belongs to another study, concerning yellow fever vaccine responses in identical twins.

The specimen was PBMCs. Receptor source: a woman aged 18-30 years in good health. The CDR3 runs from the conserved cysteine through the conserved F or W. D genes are given only for firm matches. The size entry is marked missing in some rows and otherwise reads once, few, many or a size class.

>TRBD2|TRBJ2-5|TRBV11-2|few
CASSSELAAQETQYF
TGTGCCAGCAGCTCCGAACTAGCGGCGCAAGAGACCCAGTACTTC
>NA|TRBJ1-6|TRBV7-6|NA
CASSLGEGNNSPLHF
TGTGCCAGCAGCTTAGGGGAAGGAAATAATTCACCCCTCCACTTT
>NA|TRBJ2-2|TRBV28|NA
CASRRSLDSNTGELFF
TGTGCCAGCAGACGATCCCTGGACAGTAATACCGGGGAGCTGTTTTTT
>TRBD2|TRBJ2-3|TRBV7-9|NA
CASSLEGSGDTDTQYF
TGTGCCAGCAGCTTAGAGGGTAGCGGGGACACAGATACGCAGTATTTT
>NA|TRBJ1-2|TRBV6-1|many
CASSEVVGANYGYTF
TGTGCCAGCAGTGAAGTGGTGGGAGCTAACTATGGCTACACCTTC
>TRBD1|TRBJ2-3|TRBV29-1|NA
CSVNRGPDTQYF
TGCAGCGTCAACAGGGGACCAGATACGCAGTATTTT
>TRBD2|TRBJ2-1|TRBV20-1|NA
CSANLAGGPGEQFF
TGCAGTGCCAACCTAGCGGGAGGGCCAGGTGAGCAGTTCTTC
>TRBD2|TRBJ2-1|TRBV7-2|once
CASSFRSTSGSSNEQFF
TGTGCCAGCAGCTTTCGATCAACTAGCGGGAGTAGCAATGAGCAGTTCTTC
>NA|TRBJ1-5|TRBV7-9|NA
CASSPAWGENQPQHF
TGTGCCAGCAGTCCCGCATGGGGGGAGAATCAGCCCCAGCATTTT
>NA|TRBJ2-5|TRBV19|NA
CASSMAFGSETQYF
TGTGCCAGTAGTATGGCCTTCGGGTCGGAGACCCAGTACTTC
>TRBD2|TRBJ2-5|TRBV20-1|NA
CSASPSGEAQETQYF
TGCAGTGCTAGCCCTAGCGGGGAGGCCCAAGAGACCCAGTACTTC
>NA|TRBJ2-1|TRBV5-1|many
CASSLSGISYNEQFF
TGCGCCAGCAGCTTGAGCGGTATCTCCTACAATGAGCAGTTCTTC
>NA|TRBJ2-7|TRBV27|NA
CASSLKREAGYEQYF
TGTGCCAGCAGTTTAAAGCGAGAGGCCGGCTACGAGCAGTACTTC
>TRBD2|TRBJ2-3|TRBV20-1|many
CSADQVGLAETSTDTQYF
TGCAGTGCCGACCAGGTTGGACTAGCGGAAACTAGCACAGATACGCAGTATTTT
>NA|TRBJ1-3|TRBV12-3/TRBV12-4|many
CASSSGNTIYF
TGTGCCAGCAGTTCCGGAAACACCATATATTTT
>TRBD1|TRBJ2-1|TRBV5-4|NA
CASSRGQGWNEQFF
TGTGCCAGCAGCAGGGGACAGGGGTGGAATGAGCAGTTCTTC
>NA|TRBJ2-7|TRBV6-5|NA
CASSYSPRPYVKVSYEQYF
TGTGCCAGCAGTTACTCCCCACGACCCTACGTTAAAGTCTCCTACGAGCAGTACTTC
>NA|TRBJ2-1|TRBV20-1|NA
CSASSPGVDNEQFF
TGCAGTGCTAGCTCTCCAGGTGTGGACAATGAGCAGTTCTTC
>TRBD1|TRBJ1-1|TRBV29-1|few
CSVVRQGRVMRTEAFF
TGCAGCGTCGTTCGACAGGGAAGAGTTATGCGGACTGAAGCTTTCTTT
>TRBD2|TRBJ2-2|TRBV15|few
CATSRGGQNTGELFF
TGTGCCACCAGTCGCGGGGGGCAGAACACCGGGGAGCTGTTTTTT
>TRBD2|TRBJ2-5|TRBV10-3|few
CAISEDGGFQETQYF
TGTGCCATCAGTGAGGACGGGGGGTTTCAAGAGACCCAGTACTTC
>TRBD2|TRBJ2-2|TRBV4-1|few
CASSQDQAGANTGELFF
TGCGCCAGCAGCCAAGATCAGGCGGGGGCGAACACCGGGGAGCTGTTTTTT
>NA|TRBJ1-1|TRBV12-3/TRBV12-4|NA
CASSPNTGNTEAFF
TGTGCCAGCAGTCCTAATACGGGGAACACTGAAGCTTTCTTT
>NA|TRBJ1-1|TRBV27|NA
CASRLGRGNTEAFF
TGTGCCAGCAGATTGGGGCGAGGCAACACTGAAGCTTTCTTT
>NA|TRBJ1-2|TRBV5-1|NA
CASSWNQDGYTF
TGCGCCAGCAGCTGGAACCAAGATGGCTACACCTTC
>TRBD2|TRBJ2-1|TRBV5-6|NA
CASSQLTSMGNWGYNEQFF
TGTGCCAGCAGCCAACTGACTAGCATGGGGAACTGGGGTTACAATGAGCAGTTCTTC
>NA|TRBJ2-7|TRBV15|many
CATSRDQEGNYEQYF
TGTGCCACCAGCAGAGATCAGGAGGGGAACTACGAGCAGTACTTC
>NA|TRBJ1-1|TRBV6-5|few
CASSYSLTANTEAFF
TGTGCCAGCAGTTACTCGTTGACAGCGAACACTGAAGCTTTCTTT
>NA|TRBJ2-7|TRBV4-2|many
CASSQGPNAYEQYF
TGTGCCAGCAGCCAAGGTCCAAACGCCTACGAGCAGTACTTC
>NA|TRBJ2-2|TRBV28|many
CASKENTGELFF
TGTGCCAGCAAGGAGAACACCGGGGAGCTGTTTTTT
>NA|TRBJ1-4|TRBV5-5|few
CASSRTVRAVGTNEKLFF
TGTGCCAGCAGCAGGACAGTCCGGGCTGTCGGAACTAATGAAAAACTGTTTTTT
>NA|TRBJ2-7|TRBV24-1|few
CATSDSRDGSYEQYF
TGTGCCACCAGTGATTCAAGGGACGGCTCCTACGAGCAGTACTTC
>NA|TRBJ2-7|TRBV3-1|few
CASSPSNYEQYF
TGTGCCAGCAGCCCATCAAATTACGAGCAGTACTTC
>NA|TRBJ2-3|TRBV12-3/TRBV12-4|few
CASDSRGASTDTQYF
TGTGCCAGCGACTCACGGGGTGCTAGCACAGATACGCAGTATTTT
>NA|TRBJ2-7|TRBV9|NA
CASSSDEGSYEQYF
TGTGCCAGCAGCTCCGACGAGGGCTCCTACGAGCAGTACTTC
>TRBD2|TRBJ2-5|TRBV28|few
CASRSTGLTQETQYF
TGTGCCAGCAGATCCACGGGACTAACACAAGAGACCCAGTACTTC
>TRBD2|TRBJ2-5|TRBV20-1|many
CSARVLRTSGGPLETQYF
TGCAGTGCTAGAGTGCTCAGGACTAGCGGGGGGCCGCTAGAGACCCAGTACTTC
>TRBD1|TRBJ2-2|TRBV6-1|few
CASSHEGASGELFF
TGTGCCAGCTCGCATGAGGGGGCGAGCGGGGAGCTGTTTTTT
>NA|TRBJ2-1|TRBV20-1|NA
CSAFIGNNEQFF
TGCAGTGCCTTCATAGGGAACAATGAGCAGTTCTTC
>NA|TRBJ2-1|TRBV11-3|few
CASSLVTGPGYNEQFF
TGTGCCAGCAGCTTAGTGACGGGGCCGGGCTACAATGAGCAGTTCTTC
>NA|TRBJ2-2|TRBV10-3|few
CAISESFGQRTGELFF
TGTGCCATCAGTGAGTCGTTTGGGCAGCGCACCGGGGAGCTGTTTTTT
>TRBD2|TRBJ2-5|TRBV5-1|few
CASSATSGGTQETQYF
TGCGCCAGCAGCGCGACTAGCGGGGGTACCCAAGAGACCCAGTACTTC
>TRBD1|TRBJ2-3|TRBV20-1|few
CSARKTGGTFTDTQYF
TGCAGTGCTAGGAAAACAGGGGGGACCTTCACAGATACGCAGTATTTT
>TRBD2|TRBJ2-5|TRBV2|few
CASSFGTSVQETQYF
TGTGCCAGCAGTTTCGGGACTAGCGTCCAAGAGACCCAGTACTTC
>NA|TRBJ2-5|TRBV29-1|many
CSVRTVLTQETQYF
TGCAGCGTCCGGACAGTCCTGACGCAAGAGACCCAGTACTTC
>NA|TRBJ2-4|TRBV24-1|NA
CATSDSRRSGNQNIQYF
TGTGCCACCAGTGACTCACGACGATCGGGGAACCAAAACATTCAGTACTTC
>NA|TRBJ2-2|TRBV27|few
CASSLRRDRTGELFF
TGTGCCAGCAGTTTACGGAGGGACCGGACCGGGGAGCTGTTTTTT
>NA|TRBJ2-5|TRBV18|few
CASSPPQPLMETQYF
TGTGCCAGCTCACCACCCCAGCCCCTCATGGAGACCCAGTACTTC
>TRBD1|TRBJ2-6|TRBV4-1|few
CASSQASGTGRFSGANVLTF
TGCGCCAGCAGCCAAGCTTCAGGGACAGGGCGTTTCTCTGGGGCCAACGTCCTGACTTTC
>TRBD2|TRBJ2-1|TRBV20-1|NA
CSARETSGQYNEQFF
TGCAGTGCTAGAGAGACTAGCGGGCAGTACAATGAGCAGTTCTTC
>NA|TRBJ2-2|TRBV7-8|NA
CASTPFEAHTGELFF
TGTGCCAGCACCCCTTTCGAGGCCCACACCGGGGAGCTGTTTTTT
>TRBD2|TRBJ2-7|TRBV29-1|NA
CSVEVPTSGIYEQYF
TGCAGCGTTGAAGTTCCGACTAGCGGGATCTACGAGCAGTACTTC
>TRBD1|TRBJ2-3|TRBV7-9|many
CASSPRDRSTDTQYF
TGTGCCAGCAGCCCACGGGACAGGAGCACAGATACGCAGTATTTT
>NA|TRBJ2-1|TRBV2|many
CASSEYEQFF
TGTGCCAGCAGTGAATATGAGCAGTTCTTC
>TRBD1|TRBJ2-2|TRBV11-1|few
CASNRRGSDRVDGELFF
TGTGCCAGCAACAGACGGGGATCCGACAGGGTTGACGGGGAGCTGTTTTTT
>NA|TRBJ1-5|TRBV12-3/TRBV12-4|few
CASSLWRGDSNQPQHF
TGTGCCAGCAGTTTATGGAGGGGAGATAGCAATCAGCCCCAGCATTTT